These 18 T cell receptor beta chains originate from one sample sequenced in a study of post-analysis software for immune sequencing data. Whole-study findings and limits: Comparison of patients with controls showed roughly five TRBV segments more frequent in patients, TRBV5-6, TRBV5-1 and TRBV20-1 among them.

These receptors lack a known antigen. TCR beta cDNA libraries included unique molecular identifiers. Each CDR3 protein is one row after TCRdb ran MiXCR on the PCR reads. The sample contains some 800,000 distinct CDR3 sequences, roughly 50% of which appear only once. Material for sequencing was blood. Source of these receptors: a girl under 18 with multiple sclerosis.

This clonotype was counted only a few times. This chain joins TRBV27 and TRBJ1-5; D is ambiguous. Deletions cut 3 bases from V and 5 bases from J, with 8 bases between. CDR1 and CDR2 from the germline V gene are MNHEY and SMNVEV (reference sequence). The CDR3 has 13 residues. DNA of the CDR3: TGTGCCAGCAGTTTGGGTGGGCATCAGCCCCAGCATTTT. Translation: CASSLGGHQPQHF.

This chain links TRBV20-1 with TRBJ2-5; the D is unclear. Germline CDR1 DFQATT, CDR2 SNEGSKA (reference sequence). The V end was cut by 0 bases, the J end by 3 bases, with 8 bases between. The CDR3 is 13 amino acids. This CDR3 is CSARDQAEETQYF. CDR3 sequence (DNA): TGCAGTGCTAGAGATCAGGCAGAAGAGACCCAGTACTTC.

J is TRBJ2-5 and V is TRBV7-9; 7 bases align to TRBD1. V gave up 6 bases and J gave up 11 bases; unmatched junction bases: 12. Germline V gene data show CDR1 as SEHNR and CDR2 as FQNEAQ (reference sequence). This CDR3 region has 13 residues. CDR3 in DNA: TGTGCCAGCAGGCCTACAGGGGATGGGGAGCAGTACTTC. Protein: CASRPTGDGEQYF.

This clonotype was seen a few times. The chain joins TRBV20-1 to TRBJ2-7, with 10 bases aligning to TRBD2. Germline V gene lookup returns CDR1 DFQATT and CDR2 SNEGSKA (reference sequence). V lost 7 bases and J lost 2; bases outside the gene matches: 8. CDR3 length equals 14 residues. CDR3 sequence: CSGVLAGSAYEQYF. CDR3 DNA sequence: TGCAGTGGCGTACTAGCGGGAAGTGCCTACGAGCAGTACTTC.

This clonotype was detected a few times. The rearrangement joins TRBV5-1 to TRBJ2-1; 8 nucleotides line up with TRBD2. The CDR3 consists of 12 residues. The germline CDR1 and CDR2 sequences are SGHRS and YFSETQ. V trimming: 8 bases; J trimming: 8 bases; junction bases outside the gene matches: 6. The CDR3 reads CASERELDEQFF. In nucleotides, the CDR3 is TGCGCCAGTGAGCGGGAGCTTGATGAGCAGTTCTTC.

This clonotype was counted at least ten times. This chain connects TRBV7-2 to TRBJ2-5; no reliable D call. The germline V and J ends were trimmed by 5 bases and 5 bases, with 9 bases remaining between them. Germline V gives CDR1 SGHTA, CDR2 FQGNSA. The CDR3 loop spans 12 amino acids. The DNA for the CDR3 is TGTGCCAGCAGCCCCGTCAGGGAGACCCAGTACTTC. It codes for CASSPVRETQYF.

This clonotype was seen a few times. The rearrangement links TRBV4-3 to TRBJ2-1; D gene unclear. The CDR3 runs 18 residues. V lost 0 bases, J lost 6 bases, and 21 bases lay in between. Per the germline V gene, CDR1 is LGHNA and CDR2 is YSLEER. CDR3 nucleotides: TGCGCCAGCAGCCAAGATGTGTCGAACCAATGGGTCGGCAATGAGCAGTTCTTC. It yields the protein CASSQDVSNQWVGNEQFF.

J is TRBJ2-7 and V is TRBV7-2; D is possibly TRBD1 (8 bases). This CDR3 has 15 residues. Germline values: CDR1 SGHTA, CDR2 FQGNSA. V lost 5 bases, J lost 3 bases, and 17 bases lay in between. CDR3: CASSGGGTGLYEQYF. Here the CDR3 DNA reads TGTGCCAGCAGCGGGGGAGGGACAGGACTCTACGAGCAGTACTTC.

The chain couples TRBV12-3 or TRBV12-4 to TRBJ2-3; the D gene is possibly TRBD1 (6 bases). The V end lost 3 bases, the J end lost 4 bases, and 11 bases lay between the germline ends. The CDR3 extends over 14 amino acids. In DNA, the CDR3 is TGTGCCAGCAGTTTTACAGGGTCATCAGATACGCAGTATTTT. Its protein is CASSFTGSSDTQYF.

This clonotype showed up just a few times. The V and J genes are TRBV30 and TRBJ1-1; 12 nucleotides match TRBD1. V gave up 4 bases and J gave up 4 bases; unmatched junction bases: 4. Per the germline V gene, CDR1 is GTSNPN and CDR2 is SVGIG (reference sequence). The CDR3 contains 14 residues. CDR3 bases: TGTGCCTGGAAGGGACAGGGGGCTTTCACTGAAGCTTTCTTT. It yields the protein CAWKGQGAFTEAFF.

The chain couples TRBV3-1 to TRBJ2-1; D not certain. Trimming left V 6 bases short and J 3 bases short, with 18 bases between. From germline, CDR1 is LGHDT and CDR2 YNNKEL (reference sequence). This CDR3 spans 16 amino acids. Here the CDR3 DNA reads TGTGCCAGCAGGCCCCCTGGTGGTGGAGTCTACAATGAGCAGTTCTTC. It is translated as CASRPPGGGVYNEQFF.

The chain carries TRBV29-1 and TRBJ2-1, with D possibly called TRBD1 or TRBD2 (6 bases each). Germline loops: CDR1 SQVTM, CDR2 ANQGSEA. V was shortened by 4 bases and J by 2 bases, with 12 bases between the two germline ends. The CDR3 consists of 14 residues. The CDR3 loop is CSVGSGAPYNEQFF. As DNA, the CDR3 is TGCAGCGTTGGGTCGGGGGCCCCCTACAATGAGCAGTTCTTC.

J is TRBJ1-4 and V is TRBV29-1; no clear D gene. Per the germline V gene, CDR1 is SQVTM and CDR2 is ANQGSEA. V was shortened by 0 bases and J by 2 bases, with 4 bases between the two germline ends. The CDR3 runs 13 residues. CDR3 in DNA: TGCAGCGTTGAAGACGGGACTAATGAAAAACTGTTTTTT. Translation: CSVEDGTNEKLFF.

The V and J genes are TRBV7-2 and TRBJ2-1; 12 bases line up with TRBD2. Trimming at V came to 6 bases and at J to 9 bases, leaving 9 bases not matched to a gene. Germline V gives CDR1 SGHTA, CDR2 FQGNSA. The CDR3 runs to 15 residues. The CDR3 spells CASSPPPSGRGEQFF. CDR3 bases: TGTGCCAGCAGTCCCCCGCCTAGCGGGAGGGGTGAGCAGTTCTTC.

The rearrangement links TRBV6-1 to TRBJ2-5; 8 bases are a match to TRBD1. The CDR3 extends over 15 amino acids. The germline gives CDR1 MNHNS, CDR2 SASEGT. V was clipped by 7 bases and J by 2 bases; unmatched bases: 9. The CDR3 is CASNHGQGNQETQYF. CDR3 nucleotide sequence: TGTGCCAGCAATCATGGACAGGGAAATCAAGAGACCCAGTACTTC.

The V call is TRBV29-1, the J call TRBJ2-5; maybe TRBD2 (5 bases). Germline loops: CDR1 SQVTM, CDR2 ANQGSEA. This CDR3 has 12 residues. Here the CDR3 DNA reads TGCGGCGGAACCGGGAACCAAGAGACCCAGTACTTC. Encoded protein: CGGTGNQETQYF.

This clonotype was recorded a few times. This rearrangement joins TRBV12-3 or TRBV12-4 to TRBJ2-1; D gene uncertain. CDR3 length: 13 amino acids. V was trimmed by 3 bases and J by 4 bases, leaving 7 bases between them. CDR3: CASSFLTYNEQFF. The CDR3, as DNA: TGTGCCAGCAGTTTTCTGACATACAATGAGCAGTTCTTC.

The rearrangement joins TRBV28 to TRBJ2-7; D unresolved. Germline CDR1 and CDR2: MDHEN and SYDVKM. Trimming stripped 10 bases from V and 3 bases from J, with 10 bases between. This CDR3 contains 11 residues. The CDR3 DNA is TGTGCCACTCAGGCGAACTACGAGCAGTACTTC. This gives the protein CATQANYEQYF.